This note documents a single T cell receptor beta chain sequence. This clone appeared a single time. This clone's antigen is unknown. Nothing much larger sits one base from this clone, and base qualities are not available. The CDR3 regions of human TCRbeta chains were subjected to immunosequencing. The published analysis was carried out like this. Repertoire TCRs were matched against a reference library of SARS-CoV-2-specific TCRs generated with the MIRA antigen-specificity platform. Breadth meant the fraction of unique TCRs that were SARS-CoV-2-associated, whereas depth meant the fraction of total T cells that were SARS-CoV-2-associated. Using the MIRA data, each spike-specific TCR was assigned both to the spike region to which the TCR was reactive and to a CD4 or CD8 class. Log10-transformed breadth and depth values were compared by one-way ANOVA with Sidak's multiple comparisons tests. TCRdb mirrors the immuneACCESS table, restricted to in-frame sequences. Some clones are absent from its copies; in checked studies, under half trace to an unresolved V gene, and the reason for the others is unknown. Clone size and V and J calls were adopted from that table, with D and trimming inferred from the DNA. This sample is represented by 100,000 to 150,000 clones; 70% to 90% of them were singletons. The ten largest clonotypes hold 25% to 35% of the sample.

The sample originates from a study of T cell responses to AZD1222 COVID-19 vaccine (dated by TCRdb to 2020 to 2023). Regarding the complete study: AZD1222 recipients with second doses at about 4 weeks or about 12 weeks were pooled, because spike-specific TCR depth and breadth did not differ between schedules. A total of about 240 trial participants underwent TCR sequencing, of whom 200 to 220 received two doses of AZD1222 and about 25 received two doses of the MenACWY control vaccine. Trial participants were enrolled by age into 18-55, 56-69 and 70-plus year subgroups, with around 150, 28 and 57 TCR-sequenced participants respectively. Findings and caveats that apply to the study as a whole: Because no samples from the day 14 peak response were available, repertoires could be characterized only after the peak T cell response. Reportedly, close to half of the unique spike-specific TCRs recognized epitopes lying outside the regions that are mutated in the B.1.351 and B.1.1.7 variants. Conclusions about previously exposed vaccinees are limited because only six or seven AZD1222 recipients were SARS-CoV-2 seropositive at baseline. Vaccine-associated CD4 TCRs spanned the whole spike protein, with dominant responses in regions 160-218 and 743-854. The 56-69-year group was small, and its depth increase did not reach significance, likely because of low power. Most participants were white British and females outnumbered males, and the authors suggested that clonal diversity may have been underestimated. Spike-specific TCR breadth and depth rose significantly after two AZD1222 doses compared with day 0 and with MenACWY recipients.

In light of the paper, this sample's time point label describes: baseline before first vaccination. Vaccinee samples came from UK trials COV001 and COV002, including a single-blind randomized controlled phase 2/3 trial of AZD1222 (ChAdOx1 nCoV-19) in healthy adults. For TCRbeta chain sequencing, PBMC samples from trial participants were taken at day 0 and at day 28 after the second dose. The junction carries 13 bases between V and J, which are trimmed by 8 bases and 2 bases respectively. CDR1 and CDR2, per the germline V gene (reference sequence), are SEHNR and FQNEAQ. The CDR3 runs 13 amino acids, cysteine and phenylalanine included. Kept here is only the CDR3 DNA, which spans 39 bases and is read in frame from base 1.

This clonotype was obtained from an adult in good health. The rearranged chain carries TRBV7-9 and TRBJ2-7; no D gene can be assigned with confidence. The source was peripheral blood, collected on day 0 of AZD1222 vaccination. The nucleotides read TGTGCCAGCGGTAGACGGCAGACCTACGAGCAGTACTTC. This codes for CASGRRQTYEQYF.